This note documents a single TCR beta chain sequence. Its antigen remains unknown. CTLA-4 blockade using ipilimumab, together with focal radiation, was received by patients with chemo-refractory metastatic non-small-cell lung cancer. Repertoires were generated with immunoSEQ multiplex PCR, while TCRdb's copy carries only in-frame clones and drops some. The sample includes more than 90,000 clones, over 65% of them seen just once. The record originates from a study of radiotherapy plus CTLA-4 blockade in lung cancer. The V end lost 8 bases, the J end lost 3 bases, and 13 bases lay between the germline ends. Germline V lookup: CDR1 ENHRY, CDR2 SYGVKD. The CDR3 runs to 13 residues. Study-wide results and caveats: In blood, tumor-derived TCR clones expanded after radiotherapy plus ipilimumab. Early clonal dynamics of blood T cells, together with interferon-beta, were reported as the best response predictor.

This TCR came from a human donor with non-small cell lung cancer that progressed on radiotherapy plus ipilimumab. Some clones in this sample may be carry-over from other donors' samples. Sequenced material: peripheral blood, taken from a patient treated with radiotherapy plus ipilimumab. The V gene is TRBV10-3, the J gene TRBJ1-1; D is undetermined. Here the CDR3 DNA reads TGTGCCATCTGTCTGACAAGGGACACTGAAGCTTTCTTT. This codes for CAICLTRDTEAFF.